The T cell receptor (beta chain) described here comes from a study of beta chain features in type 1 diabetes. Study-wide context: The samples had 90 million to 130 million sorted cells examined in all. Study results and limitations: Whatever favoring of shorter templates PCR might show would apply equally to patients and controls.

This clone has just a few counts. No antigen is known for it. The study reverse transcribed the entire isolated RNA, so it sequenced expressed TCRB transcripts. Libraries were prepared by immunoSEQ multiplex PCR; TCRdb keeps only in-frame clonotypes and omits some of them. The sample includes more than 130,000 clones, 6.9% of them seen just once. Germline values: CDR1 LGHNA, CDR2 YSLEER. CDR3 size: 16 residues. The V segment lost 0 bases and the J segment 4 bases; nucleotides outside the gene matches: 4. This chain uses TRBV4-3 with TRBJ2-3, with TRBD2 matching 10 bases. Sequencing used central memory CD4+ T cells from blood. This sequence originates from a young woman in good health. In nucleotides, the CDR3 is TGCGCCAGCAGCCAAGACCGGACTAGCGGTTCAGATACGCAGTATTTT. This codes for CASSQDRTSGSDTQYF.